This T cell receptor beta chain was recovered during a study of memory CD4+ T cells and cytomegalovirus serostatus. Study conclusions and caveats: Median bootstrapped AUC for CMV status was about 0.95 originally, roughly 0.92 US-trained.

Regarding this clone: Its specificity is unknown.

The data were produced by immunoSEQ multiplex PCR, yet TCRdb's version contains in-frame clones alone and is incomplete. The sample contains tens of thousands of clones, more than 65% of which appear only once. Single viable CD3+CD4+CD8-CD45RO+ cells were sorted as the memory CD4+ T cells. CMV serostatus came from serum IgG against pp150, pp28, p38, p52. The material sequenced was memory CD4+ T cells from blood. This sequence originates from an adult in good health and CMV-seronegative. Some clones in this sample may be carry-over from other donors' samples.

CDR3 in amino acids: CAIGQDLDTQYF. The CDR3, as DNA: TGTGCCATCGGACAAGACTTAGATACGCAGTATTTT. The V gene is TRBV10-3, the J gene TRBJ2-3, with D possibly being TRBD1 (5 bases). Germline V gene lookup returns CDR1 ENHRY and CDR2 SYGVKD. Trimming took 8 bases from V and 5 from J, leaving 11 bases between them. The length of the CDR3 is 12 residues.